This is a list of T cell receptor beta chains from one sample in a study of cytomegalovirus exposure and HLA in healthy donors. The assay was immunoSEQ multiplex PCR, and TCRdb's table has in-frame clones only and misses some. The sample has some 150,000 clones, roughly 77% seen once; the top ten hold about 3.5%. The sequencing input was PBMCs. The receptors shown here come from a human donor in good health. Both conserved end residues are part of each CDR3. The D gene is left open where the match is weak. Only some rows state a clone size, as once, few, many or a class for expanded clones.

V	D	J	size	DNA	CDR3
TRBV27	TRBD1	TRBJ1-1	NA	TGTGCCAGCAGCCACTTAATGGACAGGGTCGAAGCTTTCTTT	CASSHLMDRVEAFF
TRBV11-2	NA	TRBJ2-7	NA	TGTGCCAGCAGCTTTTTGGGAGAGGGATTGAGCTACGAGCAGTACTTC	CASSFLGEGLSYEQYF
TRBV30	NA	TRBJ1-2	NA	TGTGCCTGGAGTGACGGGGGTGACTATGGCTACACCTTC	CAWSDGGDYGYTF
TRBV6-5	TRBD2	TRBJ2-3	NA	TGTGCCAGCAGTCGTAGCGGGGACCTCACAGATACGCAGTATTTT	CASSRSGDLTDTQYF
TRBV5-1	NA	TRBJ2-5	NA	TGCGCCAGCAGCTTAAACATCGAGGGCGAGACCCAGTACTTC	CASSLNIEGETQYF
TRBV5-1	TRBD2	TRBJ2-1	NA	TGCGCCAGCGCAGCCGACCTAGCGGGAGCTAGAAATGAGCAGTTCTTC	CASAADLAGARNEQFF
TRBV19	TRBD1	TRBJ2-3	NA	TGTGCCAGTAGGCAACAGGGGTCAGGCACAGATACGCAGTATTTT	CASRQQGSGTDTQYF
TRBV6-6	NA	TRBJ1-3	few	TGTGCCAGCAGGGGCAGGGCTGGAAACACCATATATTTT	CASRGRAGNTIYF
TRBV28	NA	TRBJ1-3	NA	TGTGCCAGCTGCCATCAGGGAATATATGGAAACACCATATATTTT	CASCHQGIYGNTIYF
TRBV5-4	TRBD1	TRBJ2-7	NA	TGTGCCAGCTCGACAGGGGGCAAATACGAGCAGTACTTC	CASSTGGKYEQYF
TRBV4-3	TRBD1	TRBJ2-7	NA	TGCGCCAGCAGCCAAGGTAGGACAGGGCCCTCCTACGAGCAGTACTTC	CASSQGRTGPSYEQYF
TRBV6-5	NA	TRBJ2-3	once	TGTGCCAGCAATAAGCAGGGCACAGATACGCAGTATTTT	CASNKQGTDTQYF
TRBV6-5	NA	TRBJ1-1	NA	TGTGCCACCCAGGACACTGAAGCTTTCTTT	CATQDTEAFF
TRBV29-1	TRBD1	TRBJ2-7	NA	TGCAGCGCCCAGACAGGGGCGGTCTACGAGCAGTACTTC	CSAQTGAVYEQYF
TRBV27	TRBD2	TRBJ2-3	NA	TGTGCCAGCAGTTTTCTTATTCAATTAGCGGGTGGCACAGATACGCAGTATTTT	CASSFLIQLAGGTDTQYF
TRBV19	NA	TRBJ2-3	NA	TGTGCCAGTAGTACTTCGGGGGGCGCAGATACGCAGTATTTT	CASSTSGGADTQYF
TRBV7-8	TRBD2	TRBJ2-5	NA	TGTGCCAGCAGCAACGGGACTAGCGAGACCCAGTACTTC	CASSNGTSETQYF
TRBV2	NA	TRBJ1-1	NA	TGTGCCAGCAGGCCCGACAGGAGGTCGAGCACTGAAGCTTTCTTT	CASRPDRRSSTEAFF
TRBV7-9	NA	TRBJ2-7	NA	TGTGCCAGCAGCTTAGGAGGTTCCTTGAGCGTCCACGAGCAGTACTTC	CASSLGGSLSVHEQYF
TRBV2	NA	TRBJ2-7	NA	TGTGCCAGCAGATCCACAGGGTTCGAGCAGTACTTC	CASRSTGFEQYF
TRBV7-6	TRBD1	TRBJ1-4	NA	TGTGCCAGCAGCTTGGCAGGGGGCAGGGTATATGAAAAACTGTTTTTT	CASSLAGGRVYEKLFF
TRBV6-5	TRBD1	TRBJ1-1	NA	TGTGCCAGCAGTTTTCATCCCAGGGGGTGGACTGAAGCTTTCTTT	CASSFHPRGWTEAFF
TRBV9	TRBD2	TRBJ2-3	NA	TGTGCCAGCAGCGTAGAACAAGGTGGGGCTAGCGGGAGTCGAACAGATACGCAGTATTTT	CASSVEQGGASGSRTDTQYF
TRBV27	TRBD2	TRBJ2-1	NA	TGTGCCAGCAGTTTAAAGGGCAGCCTAGCGGGTTACAATGAGCAGTTCTTC	CASSLKGSLAGYNEQFF
TRBV5-4	TRBD1	TRBJ2-3	NA	TGTGCCAGCAGACACGACAGGGGAGCAGATACGCAGTATTTT	CASRHDRGADTQYF
TRBV30	NA	TRBJ2-7	NA	TGTGCCTGGAGTGTGTGGTCAGGGCAATACGAGCAGTACTTC	CAWSVWSGQYEQYF
TRBV28	TRBD1	TRBJ1-5	NA	TGTGCCAGCAGCCAAACCAGGGGGCGCCAGCCCCAGCATTTT	CASSQTRGRQPQHF
TRBV7-2	TRBD1	TRBJ2-7	NA	TGTGCCAGCAGCGAAAGGACAGGGGGTGGTTACGAGCAGTACTTC	CASSERTGGGYEQYF
TRBV5-6	TRBD2	TRBJ2-1	few	TGTGCCAGCAGCCCAACCGGGACTAGCGGGACGGAGGAGCAGTTCTTC	CASSPTGTSGTEEQFF
TRBV19	NA	TRBJ2-7	NA	TGTGCCAGTAGTTCGACACTTTCCTCCTACGAGCAGTACTTC	CASSSTLSSYEQYF
TRBV6-1	NA	TRBJ2-2	NA	TGTGCCAGCAGTGAAGCGCCTGACTACTTCGGGGAGCTGTTTTTT	CASSEAPDYFGELFF
TRBV6-4	NA	TRBJ2-3	NA	TGTGCCAGCAGTGACGGGGGCAATGGCGGCACAGATACGCAGTATTTT	CASSDGGNGGTDTQYF
TRBV4-3	TRBD2	TRBJ2-1	NA	TGCGCCAGCAGCCAAGATCCTAGCGGGACCTCCAATGAGCAGTTCTTC	CASSQDPSGTSNEQFF
TRBV6-6	TRBD2	TRBJ2-3	NA	TGTGCCAGCAGTTACCTTAGCGGGAGGGCCAGGGATACGCAGTATTTT	CASSYLSGRARDTQYF
TRBV19	TRBD1	TRBJ2-3	NA	TGTGCCACACGGACAGGGGTCCCTACAGATACGCAGTATTTT	CATRTGVPTDTQYF
TRBV18	NA	TRBJ1-1	NA	TGTGCCAGCTCCCCCTCGAACACTGAAGCTTTCTTT	CASSPSNTEAFF
TRBV27	NA	TRBJ2-1	NA	TGTGCCAGCAGTTTACAGGGAACTCCCAACAATGAGCAGTTCTTC	CASSLQGTPNNEQFF
TRBV6-1	TRBD1	TRBJ2-7	few	TGTGCCATTGTCGGGGACAGGGTTACCTACGAGCAGTACTTC	CAIVGDRVTYEQYF
TRBV6-1	TRBD1	TRBJ1-1	NA	TGTGCCAGCAGCGGGACAGGGGGGGACACTGAAGCTTTCTTT	CASSGTGGDTEAFF
TRBV27	NA	TRBJ1-5	NA	TGTGCCAGCAGTTTAAAAACAAGACAGGTTAATCAGCCCCAGCATTTT	CASSLKTRQVNQPQHF
TRBV6-5	TRBD2	TRBJ2-3	NA	TGTGCCAGCTCCCGGGGGGGGGACACAGATACGCAGTATTTT	CASSRGGDTDTQYF
TRBV2	TRBD2	TRBJ2-5	NA	TGTGCCAGCAGTCCTAGCGGGAGGGCCAAGGTTAAGACCCAGTACTTC	CASSPSGRAKVKTQYF
TRBV27	TRBD2	TRBJ2-1	once	TGTGCCAGCAGGGCCGGGGGAGGGTCCTACAATGAGCAGTTCTTC	CASRAGGGSYNEQFF
TRBV7-2	TRBD2	TRBJ2-1	NA	TGTGCCAGCAGCTTAGGGGGGTGGGCGGGGGTCTTC	CASSLGGWAGVF
TRBV6-1	TRBD2	TRBJ2-7	few	TGTGCCAGCAGTGAATATCACCGGGGGGGCGGGGAGCAGTACTTC	CASSEYHRGGGEQYF
TRBV6-4	TRBD1	TRBJ2-1	NA	TGTGCCAGCAGCGGGGACAGCAACAATGAGCAGTTCTTC	CASSGDSNNEQFF